The 19 T cell receptor beta chains below all came from one sample that was sequenced in a study of OX40 agonist ivuxolimab in advanced cancers. The method behind the library was the immunoSEQ multiplex PCR assay. TCRdb stores this immuneACCESS table with in-frame sequences only. Part of the clones is absent; in the studies checked, under half of the shortfall reflects unresolved V genes, and no reason is known for the rest. The sample profile shows 60,000 to 95,000 clones; about nine tenths of them were found once. The top ten hold 0.3% to 0.4% of the sample. The sample here was CD4+ or CD8+ T cells sorted from blood, taken in a trial of the OX40 agonist ivuxolimab. Receptors were obtained from an adult with an advanced solid tumor such as melanoma, head and neck, liver or kidney cancer.

V and J are TRBV6-6 and TRBJ2-5; D is uncertain. Germline V gives CDR1 MNHNY, CDR2 SVGAGI (reference sequence). This CDR3 has 15 residues. Trimming shortened V by 5 bases and J by 2 bases, and 15 bases separated the two germline ends. The CDR3 bases are TGTGCCAGCAGTCCTATGCCAGGAATACAAGAGACCCAGTACTTC. Translating it yields CASSPMPGIQETQYF.

The rearrangement links TRBV7-2 to TRBJ1-5; the D is unclear. The germline gives CDR1 SGHTA, CDR2 FQGNSA. V gave up 1 base and J gave up 4 bases, with 11 bases separating them. This CDR3 has 15 amino acids. CDR3 sequence: CASSLVGRFNQPQHF. The DNA for the CDR3 is TGTGCCAGCAGCTTAGTTGGGCGGTTTAATCAGCCCCAGCATTTT.

The chain recombines TRBV5-4 with TRBJ2-1, with D unclear. The CDR3 runs to 15 residues. CDR1 is SGHNT and CDR2 is YYREEE in the germline V gene (reference sequence). The V end lost 4 bases, the J end lost 0 bases, and 11 bases lay between the germline ends. The CDR3 bases are TGTGCCAGCAGCCGGGCGGATATCTCCTACAATGAGCAGTTCTTC. Amino acid sequence: CASSRADISYNEQFF. The full variable domain, with the rest looked up from reference TRBV5-4 and TRBJ2-1, is ETGVTQSPTHLIKTRGQQVTLRCSSQSGHNTVSWYQQALGQGPQFIFQYYREEENGRGNFPPRFSGLQFPNYSSELNVNALELDDSALYLCASSRADISYNEQFFGPGTRLTVL.

The chain uses TRBV28 and TRBJ2-3, with 8 bases aligning to TRBD1. The germline V gene encodes CDR1 MDHEN and CDR2 SYDVKM. V lost 5 bases and J lost 4; bases outside the gene matches: 8. This CDR3 has 15 residues. CDR3 region: CASSLRTGWADTQYF. CDR3 nucleotide sequence: TGTGCCAGCAGTCTACGGACAGGGTGGGCAGATACGCAGTATTTT.

The J gene is TRBJ2-2, the V gene TRBV7-6; 9 nucleotides agree with TRBD1. V dropped 7 bases and J dropped 3; count of bases not matched to a gene: 3. Germline lookup yields CDR1 SGHVS and CDR2 FNYEAQ. The CDR3 sequence is 14 residues long. The CDR3 spells CASNDRGDTGELFF. CDR3 nucleotides: TGTGCCAGCAATGACAGGGGGGACACCGGGGAGCTGTTTTTT.

The chain joins TRBV5-6 to TRBJ1-3; D unclear. The CDR3 is 15 residues long. V lost 7 bases, J lost 0 bases, and 14 bases lay in between. In germline, CDR1 is SGHDT, CDR2 YYEEEE. This CDR3 is CASRPNGYSGNTIYF. CDR3 bases: TGTGCCAGCCGACCGAACGGATACTCTGGAAACACCATATATTTT.

V is TRBV7-2 and J is TRBJ1-2; 10 bases match TRBD1. From germline, CDR1 is SGHTA and CDR2 FQGNSA. The CDR3 totals 14 residues. Trimming cost V 5 bases and J 5 bases; bases outside gene matches: 5. Written as DNA, the CDR3 is TGTGCCAGCAGCGCGACAGGGGGCACTTATGGCTACACCTTC. Residues: CASSATGGTYGYTF.

This chain's CDR3 is CASSPGRPANTGELFF. DNA of the CDR3: TGTGCCAGCTCACCAGGGCGTCCGGCGAACACCGGGGAGCTGTTTTTT. The genes are TRBV18 and TRBJ2-2; D uncertain. The germline gives CDR1 KGHSH, CDR2 LQKENI. V dropped 2 bases and J dropped 0 bases, with 10 bases sitting between them. There are 16 residues in the CDR3.

V usage is TRBV2 and J usage is TRBJ2-1, with D perhaps matching TRBD2 (5 bases). This CDR3 comprises 13 residues. CDR1 is SNHLY, CDR2 FYNNEI, per germline. V was cut by 7 bases and J by 7 bases, with 14 bases left in between. CDR3 region: CASTQIGGNEQFF. The CDR3 coding sequence is TGTGCCAGCACCCAAATAGGAGGAAATGAGCAGTTCTTC.

The chain carries TRBV5-4 and TRBJ2-3; D is ambiguous. The CDR3 is 14 residues long. The V gene lost 1 base and the J gene lost 2 bases, with 8 bases spanning the gap. The germline gives CDR1 SGHNT, CDR2 YYREEE (reference sequence). The CDR3 DNA reads as TGTGCCAGCAGCTTGAGTGGCGACACAGATACGCAGTATTTT. Translating gives CASSLSGDTDTQYF.

V and J are TRBV5-6 and TRBJ2-3; TRBD1 might be the D (6 bases). Trimming left V 1 base short and J 1 base short, with 10 bases between. The CDR3 runs to 15 residues. CDR1 SGHDT and CDR2 YYEEEE come from the germline V gene. The CDR3: CASSLMAGGTDTQYF. CDR3 in DNA: TGTGCCAGCAGCTTGATGGCAGGGGGCACAGATACGCAGTATTTT.

This chain uses TRBV9 with TRBJ2-3; D not certain. CDR1 is SGDLS, CDR2 YYNGEE, per germline. Trimming stripped 7 bases from V and 5 bases from J, with 2 bases between. CDR3 length: 9 amino acids. The CDR3 DNA reads as TGTGCCAGCGGAGATACGCAGTATTTT. This gives the protein CASGDTQYF.

This sequence joins TRBV4-1 and TRBJ2-7; 11 positions agree with TRBD1. This CDR3 has 15 residues. With V trimmed by 4 bases and J by 2 bases, 4 bases remained unmatched. Germline V lookup: CDR1 MGHRA, CDR2 YSYEKL. The CDR3 here is CASSLGTGGTYEQYF. Written as DNA, the CDR3 is TGCGCCAGCAGCCTAGGGACAGGGGGTACCTACGAGCAGTACTTC.

The J gene is TRBJ1-3, the V gene TRBV7-2; D gene ambiguous. Trimming pared 1 base from V and 3 bases from J, leaving 10 bases between. The germline V gene encodes CDR1 SGHTA and CDR2 FQGNSA. The CDR3 runs to 15 residues. The CDR3 region has the DNA TGTGCCAGCAGCTTAGAGGGCAGAGTTGGAAACACCATATATTTT. Its translation is CASSLEGRVGNTIYF.

This clone was seen once. The chain joins TRBV29-1 to TRBJ2-6, with 12 bases aligning to TRBD1. Germline V gene sequence: CDR1 SQVTM, CDR2 ANQGSEA. The CDR3 is 16 residues long. With V trimmed by 6 bases and J by 4 bases, 7 bases remained unmatched. The CDR3 is CSVTRDRGPGANVLTF. For the CDR3, the DNA is TGCAGCGTGACCCGGGACAGGGGGCCCGGGGCCAACGTCCTGACTTTC.

This chain uses TRBV7-9 with TRBJ2-4, with D unclear. CDR3 length: 13 residues. In germline, CDR1 is SEHNR, CDR2 FQNEAQ (reference sequence). V lost 1 base and J lost 9, with 10 bases in between. The CDR3 nucleotides are TGTGCCAGCAGCTTAGGCTCTGGCACCATTCAGTACTTC. This gives the protein CASSLGSGTIQYF.

This clone has just one count. This chain connects TRBV18 to TRBJ1-2; tentative D call: TRBD1 (5 bases). Germline lookup yields CDR1 KGHSH and CDR2 LQKENI. Trimming took off 0 bases at V and 3 bases at J, with 8 bases between the two ends. This CDR3 is built from 14 residues. The CDR3 DNA reads as TGTGCCAGCTCACCACCGGGGGTGGACTATGGCTACACCTTC. Its protein product is CASSPPGVDYGYTF.

This clone was recorded a few times. The genes are TRBV5-1 and TRBJ1-5; TRBD1 agrees at 8 bases. Germline trimming cut 1 base from V and 6 bases from J; bases unmatched to any gene: 9. Germline V gives CDR1 SGHRS, CDR2 YFSETQ. This CDR3 contains 16 residues. CDR3 nucleotides: TGCGCCAGCAGCTTGTCTCCCGGGACAGGTCCTCAGCCCCAGCATTTT. This translates into CASSLSPGTGPQPQHF.

The chain joins TRBV29-1 to TRBJ2-2; TRBD2 matches 9 bases. The germline V gene encodes CDR1 SQVTM and CDR2 ANQGSEA. Unmatched junction bases numbered 6, after V lost 7 bases and J lost 6 bases. CDR3 length: 13 residues. The CDR3 sequence is CSGGRGLAGELFF. CDR3 nucleotides: TGCAGCGGCGGGAGGGGTTTAGCCGGGGAGCTGTTTTTT.